The clone carrying this T cell receptor (beta chain) was counted a few times. The antigen is undetermined. The CDR3 covers 13 residues. Germline trimming cut 7 bases from V and 6 bases from J; bases unmatched to any gene: 7. Germline V CDR1 and CDR2: SQVTM, ANQGSEA. The sample is drawn from a study of cytomegalovirus exposure and HLA in healthy donors. While unrecorded immune exposures were likely, the donors were nominally healthy when sampled. Points from the study as a whole: Testing in vitro showed three CMV-associated chains specific for CMV antigens.

Vbeta (60) and Jbeta (13) primers were used in the PCR. TCRdb's table, derived via immunoSEQ multiplex PCR, lists solely in-frame clones and lacks some. The sample lists roughly 110,000 clones, around 68% seen once, with roughly 4.2% in the top ten. The clonotype originates from a woman between 40 and 55 years old in good health and CMV-seropositive. The material sequenced was PBMCs. The chain has TRBV29-1 and TRBJ2-1, with 9 bases that match TRBD2. CDR3 bases: TGCAGCGGAATAGCGGGGGCACGCAATGAGCAGTTCTTC. It specifies CSGIAGARNEQFF.